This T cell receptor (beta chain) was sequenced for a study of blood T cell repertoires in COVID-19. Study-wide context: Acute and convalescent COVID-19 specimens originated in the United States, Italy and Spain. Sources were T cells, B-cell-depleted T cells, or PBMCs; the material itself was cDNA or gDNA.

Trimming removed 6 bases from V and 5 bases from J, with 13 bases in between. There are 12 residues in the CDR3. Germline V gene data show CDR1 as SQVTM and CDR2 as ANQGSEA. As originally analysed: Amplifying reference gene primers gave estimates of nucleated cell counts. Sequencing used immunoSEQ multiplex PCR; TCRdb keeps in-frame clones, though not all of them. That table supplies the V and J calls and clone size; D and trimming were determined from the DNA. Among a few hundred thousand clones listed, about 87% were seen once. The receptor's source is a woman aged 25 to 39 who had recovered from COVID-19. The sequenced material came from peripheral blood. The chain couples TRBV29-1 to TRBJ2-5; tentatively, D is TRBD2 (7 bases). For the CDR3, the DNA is TGCAGCGTCAACAGGGAGGGGGAGACCCAGTACTTC. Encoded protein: CSVNREGETQYF.